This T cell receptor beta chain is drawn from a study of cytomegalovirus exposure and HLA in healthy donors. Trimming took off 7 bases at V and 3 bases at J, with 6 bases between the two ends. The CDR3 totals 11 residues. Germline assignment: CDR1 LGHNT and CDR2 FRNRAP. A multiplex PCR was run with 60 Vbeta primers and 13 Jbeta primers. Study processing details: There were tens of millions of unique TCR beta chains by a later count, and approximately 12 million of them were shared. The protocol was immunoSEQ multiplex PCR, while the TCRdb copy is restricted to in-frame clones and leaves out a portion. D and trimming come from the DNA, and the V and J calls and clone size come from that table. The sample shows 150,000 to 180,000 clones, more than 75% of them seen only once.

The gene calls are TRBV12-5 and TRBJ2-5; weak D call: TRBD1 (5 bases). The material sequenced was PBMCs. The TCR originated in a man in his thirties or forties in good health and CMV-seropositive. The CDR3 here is CASVGEETQYF. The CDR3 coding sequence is TGTGCTAGTGTAGGGGAAGAGACCCAGTACTTC.